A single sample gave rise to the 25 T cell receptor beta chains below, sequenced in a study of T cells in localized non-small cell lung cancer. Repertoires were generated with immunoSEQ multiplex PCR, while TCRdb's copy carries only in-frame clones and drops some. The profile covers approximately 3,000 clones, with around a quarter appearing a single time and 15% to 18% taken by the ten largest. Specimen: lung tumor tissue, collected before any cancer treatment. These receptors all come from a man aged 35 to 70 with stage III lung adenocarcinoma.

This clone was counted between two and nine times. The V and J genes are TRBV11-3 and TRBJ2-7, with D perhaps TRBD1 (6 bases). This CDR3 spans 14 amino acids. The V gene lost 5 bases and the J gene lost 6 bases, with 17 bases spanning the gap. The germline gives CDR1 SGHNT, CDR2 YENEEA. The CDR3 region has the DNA TGTGCCAGCAGCCGCCTACTAGGGGGTGGCGAGCAGTACTTC. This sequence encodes CASSRLLGGGEQYF.

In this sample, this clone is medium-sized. CDR3 residues: CASSVGGGPMNTEAFF. CDR3 DNA sequence: TGTGCCAGCAGCGTAGGAGGGGGACCCATGAACACTGAAGCTTTCTTT. The chain couples TRBV9 to TRBJ1-1; TRBD1 might be the D (6 bases). This CDR3 comprises 16 residues. Looked up from germline, CDR1 is SGDLS and CDR2 is YYNGEE. V gave up 0 bases and J gave up 0 bases, with 12 bases separating them.

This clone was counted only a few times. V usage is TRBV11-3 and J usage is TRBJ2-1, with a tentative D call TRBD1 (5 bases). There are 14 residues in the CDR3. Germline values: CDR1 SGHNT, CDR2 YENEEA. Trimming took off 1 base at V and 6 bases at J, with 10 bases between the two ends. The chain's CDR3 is CASSLVRRGNEQFF. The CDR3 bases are TGTGCCAGCAGCTTAGTGCGTAGGGGCAATGAGCAGTTCTTC.

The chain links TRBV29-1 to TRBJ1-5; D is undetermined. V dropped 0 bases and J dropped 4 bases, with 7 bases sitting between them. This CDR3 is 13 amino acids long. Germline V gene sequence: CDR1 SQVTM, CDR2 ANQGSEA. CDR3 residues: CSVEDGQNQPQHF. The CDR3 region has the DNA TGCAGCGTTGAAGATGGGCAAAATCAGCCCCAGCATTTT.

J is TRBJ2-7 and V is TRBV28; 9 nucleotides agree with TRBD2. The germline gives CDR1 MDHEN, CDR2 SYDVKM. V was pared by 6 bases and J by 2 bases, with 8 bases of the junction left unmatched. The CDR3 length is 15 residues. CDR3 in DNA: TGTGCCAGCAGCCCCGGGACTAGCCGAACCTACGAGCAGTACTTC. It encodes CASSPGTSRTYEQYF.

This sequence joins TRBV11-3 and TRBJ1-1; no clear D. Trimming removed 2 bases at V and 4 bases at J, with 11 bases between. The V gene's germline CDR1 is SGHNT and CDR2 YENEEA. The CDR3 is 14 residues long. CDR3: CASSLKVGATEAFF. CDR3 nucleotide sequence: TGTGCCAGCAGCTTAAAGGTTGGAGCCACTGAAGCTTTCTTT.

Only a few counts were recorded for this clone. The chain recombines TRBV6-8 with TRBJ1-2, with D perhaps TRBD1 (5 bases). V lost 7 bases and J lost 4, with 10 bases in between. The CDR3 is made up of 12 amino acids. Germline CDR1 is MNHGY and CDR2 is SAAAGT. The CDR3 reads CASTQGSYGYTF. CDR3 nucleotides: TGTGCCAGCACCCAGGGAAGCTATGGCTACACCTTC.

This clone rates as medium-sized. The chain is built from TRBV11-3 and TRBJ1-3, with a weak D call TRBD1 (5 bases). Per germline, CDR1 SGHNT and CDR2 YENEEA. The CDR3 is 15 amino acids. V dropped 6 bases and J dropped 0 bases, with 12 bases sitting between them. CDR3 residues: CASRPPGSSGNTIYF. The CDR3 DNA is TGTGCCAGCAGGCCTCCAGGGAGCTCTGGAAACACCATATATTTT.

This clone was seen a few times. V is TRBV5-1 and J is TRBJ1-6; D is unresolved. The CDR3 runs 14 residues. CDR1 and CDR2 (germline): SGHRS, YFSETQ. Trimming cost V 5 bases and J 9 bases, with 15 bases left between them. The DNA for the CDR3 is TGCGCCAGCAGATTCGTGACAATGGGTTCACCCCTCCACTTT. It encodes CASRFVTMGSPLHF.

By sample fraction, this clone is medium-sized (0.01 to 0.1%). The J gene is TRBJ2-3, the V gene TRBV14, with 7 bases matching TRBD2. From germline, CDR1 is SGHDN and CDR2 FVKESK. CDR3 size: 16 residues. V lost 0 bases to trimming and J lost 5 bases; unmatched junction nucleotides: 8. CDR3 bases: TGTGCCAGCAGCCAAGAAGGACTAGAAGCAGTAGATACGCAGTATTTT. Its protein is CASSQEGLEAVDTQYF.

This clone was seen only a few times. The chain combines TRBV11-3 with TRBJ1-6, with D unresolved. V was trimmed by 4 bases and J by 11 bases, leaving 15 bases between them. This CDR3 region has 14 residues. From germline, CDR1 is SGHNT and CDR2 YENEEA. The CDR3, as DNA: TGTGCCAGCAGCTCGTCCGCCGCCGCGCCACCCCTCCACTTT. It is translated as CASSSSAAAPPLHF.

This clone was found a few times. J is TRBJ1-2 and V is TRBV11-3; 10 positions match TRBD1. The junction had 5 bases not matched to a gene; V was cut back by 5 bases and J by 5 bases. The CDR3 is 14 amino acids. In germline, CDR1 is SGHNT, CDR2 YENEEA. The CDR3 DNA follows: TGTGCCAGCAGCCCCGGACAGGGGGATTATGGCTACACCTTC. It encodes CASSPGQGDYGYTF.

Written as DNA, the CDR3 is TGTGCCAGCAGTTTGTTAAATCAGCCCCAGCATTTT. This sequence encodes CASSLLNQPQHF. This chain uses TRBV28 with TRBJ1-5; D not certain. Germline CDR1 reads MDHEN; CDR2 reads SYDVKM. V was cut by 3 bases and J by 4 bases, with 4 bases left in between. CDR3 size: 12 residues.

The CDR3 is CASSAGAYGYTF. For the CDR3, the DNA is TGTGCCAGCAGTGCAGGGGCATATGGCTACACCTTC. V is TRBV2 and J is TRBJ1-2; weak D call: TRBD1 (6 bases). Trimming pared 4 bases from V and 5 bases from J, leaving 8 bases between. This CDR3 is 12 amino acids long. In germline, CDR1 is SNHLY, CDR2 FYNNEI.

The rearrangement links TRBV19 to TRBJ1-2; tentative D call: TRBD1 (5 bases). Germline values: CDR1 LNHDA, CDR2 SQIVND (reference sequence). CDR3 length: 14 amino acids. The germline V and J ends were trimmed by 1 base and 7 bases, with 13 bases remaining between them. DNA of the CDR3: TGTGCCAGTAGTATAGGGGGCCAATCCCCTGGCTACACCTTC. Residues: CASSIGGQSPGYTF.

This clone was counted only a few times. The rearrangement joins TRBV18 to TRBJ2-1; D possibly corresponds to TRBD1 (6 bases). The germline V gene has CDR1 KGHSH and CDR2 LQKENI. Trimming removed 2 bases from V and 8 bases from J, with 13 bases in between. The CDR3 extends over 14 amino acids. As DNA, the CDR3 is TGTGCCAGCTCACCATGGTACAGGGAGTATGAGCAGTTCTTC. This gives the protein CASSPWYREYEQFF.

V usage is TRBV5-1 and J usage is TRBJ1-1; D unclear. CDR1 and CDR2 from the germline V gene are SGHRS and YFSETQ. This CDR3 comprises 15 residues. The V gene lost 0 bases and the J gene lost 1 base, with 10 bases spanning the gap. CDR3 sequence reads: CASSLGDLPNTEAFF. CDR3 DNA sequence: TGCGCCAGCAGCTTGGGTGATCTTCCGAACACTGAAGCTTTCTTT.

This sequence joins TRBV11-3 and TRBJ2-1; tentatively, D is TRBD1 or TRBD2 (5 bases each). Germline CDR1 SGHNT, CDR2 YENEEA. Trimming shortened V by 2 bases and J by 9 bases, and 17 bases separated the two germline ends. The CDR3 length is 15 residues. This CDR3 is CASSLNTRGVVEQFF. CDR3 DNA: TGTGCCAGCAGCTTAAATACGCGAGGGGTGGTTGAGCAGTTCTTC.

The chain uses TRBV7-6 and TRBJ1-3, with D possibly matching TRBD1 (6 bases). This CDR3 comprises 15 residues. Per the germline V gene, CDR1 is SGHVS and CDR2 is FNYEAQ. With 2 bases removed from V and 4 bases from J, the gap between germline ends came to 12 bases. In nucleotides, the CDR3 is TGTGCCAGCAGCTTAAGGACTGGGGGCGGAAACACCATATATTTT. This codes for CASSLRTGGGNTIYF.

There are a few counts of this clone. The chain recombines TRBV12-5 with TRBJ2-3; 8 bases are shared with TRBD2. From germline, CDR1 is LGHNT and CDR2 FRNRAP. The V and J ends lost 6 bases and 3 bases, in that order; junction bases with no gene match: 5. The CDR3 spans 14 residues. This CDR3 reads CASGPGGETDTQYF. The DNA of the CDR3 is TGTGCTAGTGGCCCCGGGGGGGAAACAGATACGCAGTATTTT.

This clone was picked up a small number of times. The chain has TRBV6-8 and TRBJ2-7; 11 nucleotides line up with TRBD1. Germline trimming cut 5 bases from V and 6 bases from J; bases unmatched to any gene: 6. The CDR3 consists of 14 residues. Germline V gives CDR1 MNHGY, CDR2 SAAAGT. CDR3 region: CASSADRGRGEQYF. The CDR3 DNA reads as TGTGCCAGCAGTGCGGACAGGGGGCGCGGCGAGCAGTACTTC.

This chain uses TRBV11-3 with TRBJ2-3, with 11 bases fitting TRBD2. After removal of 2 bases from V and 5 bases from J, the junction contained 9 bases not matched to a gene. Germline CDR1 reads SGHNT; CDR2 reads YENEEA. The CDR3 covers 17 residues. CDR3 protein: CASSLKASGGIIDTQYF. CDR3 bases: TGTGCCAGCAGCTTAAAGGCTAGCGGGGGGATAATAGATACGCAGTATTTT.

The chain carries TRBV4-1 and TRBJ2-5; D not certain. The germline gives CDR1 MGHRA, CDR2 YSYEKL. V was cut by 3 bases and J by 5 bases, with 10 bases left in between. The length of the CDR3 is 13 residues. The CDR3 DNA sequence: TGCGCCAGCAGCCAGGGGTTGGGCGAGACCCAGTACTTC. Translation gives CASSQGLGETQYF.

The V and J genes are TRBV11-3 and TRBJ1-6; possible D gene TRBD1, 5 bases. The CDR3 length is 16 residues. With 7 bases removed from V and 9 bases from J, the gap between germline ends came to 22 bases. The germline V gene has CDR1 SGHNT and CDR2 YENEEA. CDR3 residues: CASIRAPGEPLSPLHF. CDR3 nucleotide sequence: TGTGCCAGCATCCGGGCTCCGGGGGAACCGCTTTCACCCCTCCACTTT.

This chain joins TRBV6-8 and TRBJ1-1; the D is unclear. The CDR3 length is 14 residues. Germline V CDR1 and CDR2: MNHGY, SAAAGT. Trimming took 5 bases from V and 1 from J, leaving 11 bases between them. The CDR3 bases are TGTGCCAGCAGTCCGGAATCGGAGAACACTGAAGCTTTCTTT. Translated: CASSPESENTEAFF.